This TCR beta chain was recorded in a study of T cells after yellow fever vaccination. In germline, CDR1 is SQVTM, CDR2 ANQGSEA. V lost 5 bases and J 5 bases, leaving 15 bases between the germline ends. The CDR3 extends over 14 amino acids. Each CDR3 protein is one row after TCRdb ran MiXCR on the 5' RACE reads. In the table there are approximately 510,000 distinct CDR3 sequences, 21% of which are singletons. This specimen consisted of PBMCs, obtained 20 to 25 days after the first yellow fever vaccination. The TCR comes from a young man who received the YFV17D yellow fever vaccine. V gene TRBV29-1 combines with J gene TRBJ1-4; D is unresolved. This chain's CDR3 is CSVTPGRENEKLFF. CDR3 DNA: TGCAGCGTTACCCCGGGTAGGGAAAATGAAAAACTGTTTTTT.